This TCR beta chain was identified during a study of T cells after yellow fever vaccination. Looking at the study overall: Investigators used CD3, CD45RA, CCR7 and CD95 to sort the EM, EMRA, CM and Tscm memory subsets. Whole-study findings and limits: Detection of almost all vaccine-responding clonotypes in sorted memory subsets failed on day 0. Abundant clonotypes from the bulk population could contaminate FACS-sorted repertoires.

This clonotype was seen ten or more times. Germline lookup yields CDR1 MDHEN and CDR2 SYDVKM. Losses at the gene ends were 8 bases for V and 6 bases for J; bases not matched to a gene: 2. CDR3 length: 11 amino acids. A process of 5'RACE template switching, which added a universal primer site and UMIs, was used to make TCR cDNA. TCRdb passed the 5' RACE reads through MiXCR, listing each CDR3 protein once. The sample contains more than 25,000 distinct CDR3 sequences, 5% to 7% of which appear only once. The TCR sequence derives from a young man who received the YFV17D yellow fever vaccine. This specimen consisted of PBMCs, either bulk or a sorted T-cell subset (CD4+, CD8+, memory, or dextramer-sorted; not recorded which), obtained 15 days after the yellow fever booster vaccination. The chain couples TRBV28 to TRBJ2-3, with 7 bases lining up with TRBD2. The CDR3 bases are TGTGCCAGCGTGGGAGGGGATACGCAGTATTTT. Encoded protein: CASVGGDTQYF.